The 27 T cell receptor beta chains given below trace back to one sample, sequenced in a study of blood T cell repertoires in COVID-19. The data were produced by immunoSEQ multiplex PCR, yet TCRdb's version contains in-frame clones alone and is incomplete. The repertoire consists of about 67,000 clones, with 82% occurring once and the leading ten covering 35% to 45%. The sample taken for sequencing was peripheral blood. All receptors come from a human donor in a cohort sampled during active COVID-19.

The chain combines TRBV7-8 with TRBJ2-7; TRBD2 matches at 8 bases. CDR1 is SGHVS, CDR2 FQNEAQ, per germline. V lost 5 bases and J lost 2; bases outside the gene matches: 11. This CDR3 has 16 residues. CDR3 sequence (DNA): TGTGCCAGCAGCCGAGACGGGGGGGGACATACCTACGAGCAGTACTTC. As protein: CASSRDGGGHTYEQYF. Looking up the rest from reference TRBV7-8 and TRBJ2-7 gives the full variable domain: GAGVSQSPRYKVAKRGQDVALRCDPISGHVSLFWYQQALGQGPEFLTYFQNEAQLDKSGLPSDRFFAERPEGSVSTLKIQRTQQEDSAVYLCASSRDGGGHTYEQYFGPGTRLTVT.

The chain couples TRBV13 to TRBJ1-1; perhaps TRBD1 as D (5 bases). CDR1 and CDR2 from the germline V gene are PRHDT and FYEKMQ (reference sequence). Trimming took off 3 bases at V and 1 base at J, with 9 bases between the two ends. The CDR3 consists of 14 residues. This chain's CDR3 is CASSFRGGNTEAFF. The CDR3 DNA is TGTGCCAGCAGCTTTAGGGGAGGGAACACTGAAGCTTTCTTT.

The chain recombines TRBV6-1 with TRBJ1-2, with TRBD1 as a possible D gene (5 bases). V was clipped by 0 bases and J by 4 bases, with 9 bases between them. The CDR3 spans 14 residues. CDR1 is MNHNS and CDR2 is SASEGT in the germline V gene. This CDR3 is CASSEADRSYGYTF. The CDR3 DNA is TGTGCCAGCAGTGAAGCTGACAGATCCTATGGCTACACCTTC.

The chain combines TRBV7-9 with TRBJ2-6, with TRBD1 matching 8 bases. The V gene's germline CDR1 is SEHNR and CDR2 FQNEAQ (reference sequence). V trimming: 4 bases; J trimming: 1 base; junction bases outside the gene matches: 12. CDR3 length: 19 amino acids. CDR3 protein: CASSSTPRDRLSGANVLTF. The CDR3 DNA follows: TGTGCCAGCAGCTCAACCCCCCGGGACAGGCTGTCTGGGGCCAACGTCCTGACTTTC.

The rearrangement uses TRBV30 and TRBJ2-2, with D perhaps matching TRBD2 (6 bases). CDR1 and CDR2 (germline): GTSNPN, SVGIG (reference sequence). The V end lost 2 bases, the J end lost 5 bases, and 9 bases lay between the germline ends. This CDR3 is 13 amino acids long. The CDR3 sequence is CAWSLGGTGELFF. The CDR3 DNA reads TGTGCCTGGAGTCTTGGGGGGACCGGGGAGCTGTTTTTT.

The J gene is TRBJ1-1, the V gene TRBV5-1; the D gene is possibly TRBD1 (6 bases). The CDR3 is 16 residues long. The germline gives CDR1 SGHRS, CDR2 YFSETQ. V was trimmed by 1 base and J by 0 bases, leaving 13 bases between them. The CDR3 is CASSLRGGVMNTEAFF. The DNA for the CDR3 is TGCGCCAGCAGCTTGAGGGGGGGCGTCATGAACACTGAAGCTTTCTTT.

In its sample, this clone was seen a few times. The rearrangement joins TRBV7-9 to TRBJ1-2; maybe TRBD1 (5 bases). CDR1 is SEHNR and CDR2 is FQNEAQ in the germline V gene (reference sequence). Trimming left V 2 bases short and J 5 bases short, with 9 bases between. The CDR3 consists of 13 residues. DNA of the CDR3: TGTGCCAGCAGCTTAAGGGGAGGATATGGCTACACCTTC. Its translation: CASSLRGGYGYTF.

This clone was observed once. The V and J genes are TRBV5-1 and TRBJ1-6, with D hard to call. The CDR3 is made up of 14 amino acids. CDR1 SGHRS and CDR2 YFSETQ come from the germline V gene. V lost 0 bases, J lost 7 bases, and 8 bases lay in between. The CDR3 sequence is CASSLVAGNSPLHF. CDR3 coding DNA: TGCGCCAGCAGCTTGGTGGCAGGAAATTCACCCCTCCACTTT.

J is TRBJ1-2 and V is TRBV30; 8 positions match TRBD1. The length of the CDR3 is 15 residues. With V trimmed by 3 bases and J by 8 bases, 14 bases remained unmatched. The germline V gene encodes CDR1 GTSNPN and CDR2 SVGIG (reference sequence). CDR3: CAWSPTLRDRPGYTF. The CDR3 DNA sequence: TGTGCCTGGAGCCCTACTCTCCGGGACAGGCCGGGCTACACCTTC.

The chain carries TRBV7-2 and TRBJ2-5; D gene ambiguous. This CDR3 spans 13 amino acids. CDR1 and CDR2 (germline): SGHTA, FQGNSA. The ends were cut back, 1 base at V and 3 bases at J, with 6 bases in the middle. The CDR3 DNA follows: TGTGCCAGCAGCTTAGTCTCTGAAGAGACCCAGTACTTC. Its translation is CASSLVSEETQYF.

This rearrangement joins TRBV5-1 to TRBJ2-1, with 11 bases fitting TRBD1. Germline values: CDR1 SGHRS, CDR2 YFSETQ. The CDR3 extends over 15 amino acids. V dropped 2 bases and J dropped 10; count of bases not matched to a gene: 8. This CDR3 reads CASSLDAGTGGEQFF. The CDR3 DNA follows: TGCGCCAGCAGCTTAGACGCCGGGACAGGGGGAGAGCAGTTCTTC.

In DNA, the CDR3 is TGTGCCAGCAGTACCTGGGGACTCGGGCAGGGCTCAACTAATGAAAAACTGTTTTTT. Translated: CASSTWGLGQGSTNEKLFF. This chain connects TRBV28 to TRBJ1-4; D may be TRBD1 (5 bases). The germline CDR1 and CDR2 sequences are MDHEN and SYDVKM. V shed 5 bases and J shed 0 bases, with 22 bases lying between them. The CDR3 length is 19 residues.

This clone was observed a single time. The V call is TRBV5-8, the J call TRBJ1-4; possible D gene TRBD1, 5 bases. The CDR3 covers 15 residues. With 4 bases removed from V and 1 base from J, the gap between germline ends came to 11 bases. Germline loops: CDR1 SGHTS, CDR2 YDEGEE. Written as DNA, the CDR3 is TGTGCCAGCAGCCCCCAGGGTTTAACTAATGAAAAACTGTTTTTT. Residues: CASSPQGLTNEKLFF.

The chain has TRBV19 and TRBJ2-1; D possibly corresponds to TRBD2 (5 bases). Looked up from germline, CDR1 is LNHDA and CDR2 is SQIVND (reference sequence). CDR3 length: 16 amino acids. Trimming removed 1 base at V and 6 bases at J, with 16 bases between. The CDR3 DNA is TGTGCCAGTAGTATAGGTTGGGGAGACCTGAGCAATGAGCAGTTCTTC. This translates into CASSIGWGDLSNEQFF.

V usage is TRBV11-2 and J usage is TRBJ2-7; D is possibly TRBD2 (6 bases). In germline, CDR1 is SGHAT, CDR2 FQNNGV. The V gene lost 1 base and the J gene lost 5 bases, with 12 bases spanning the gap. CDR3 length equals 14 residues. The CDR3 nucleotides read TGTGCCAGCAGCTTAGGACTAGGCATAAACGAGCAGTACTTC. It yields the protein CASSLGLGINEQYF.

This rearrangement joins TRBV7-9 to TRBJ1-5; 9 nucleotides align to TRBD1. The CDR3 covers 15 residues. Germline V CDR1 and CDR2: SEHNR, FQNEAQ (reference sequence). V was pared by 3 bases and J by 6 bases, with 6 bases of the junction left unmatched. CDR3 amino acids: CASSFTGGAGQPQHF. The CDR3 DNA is TGTGCCAGCAGCTTTACAGGGGGCGCTGGTCAGCCCCAGCATTTT.

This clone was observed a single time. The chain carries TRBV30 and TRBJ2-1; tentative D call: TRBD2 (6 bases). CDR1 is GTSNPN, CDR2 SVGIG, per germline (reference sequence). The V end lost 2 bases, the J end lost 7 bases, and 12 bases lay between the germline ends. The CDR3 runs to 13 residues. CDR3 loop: CAWSPWTTNEQFF. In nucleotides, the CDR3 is TGTGCCTGGAGTCCCTGGACTACTAATGAGCAGTTCTTC.

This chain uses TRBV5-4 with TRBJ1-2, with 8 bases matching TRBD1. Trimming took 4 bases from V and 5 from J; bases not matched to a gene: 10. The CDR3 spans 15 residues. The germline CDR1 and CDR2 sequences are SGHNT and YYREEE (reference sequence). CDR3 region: CASSIRPGGWYGYTF. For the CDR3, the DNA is TGTGCCAGCAGCATACGGCCAGGGGGCTGGTATGGCTACACCTTC.

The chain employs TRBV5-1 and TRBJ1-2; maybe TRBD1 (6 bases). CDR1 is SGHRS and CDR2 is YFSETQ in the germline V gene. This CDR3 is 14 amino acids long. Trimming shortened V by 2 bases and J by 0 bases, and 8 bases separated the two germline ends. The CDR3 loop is CASSLQGSNYGYTF. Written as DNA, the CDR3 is TGCGCCAGCAGCTTACAGGGCTCTAACTATGGCTACACCTTC.

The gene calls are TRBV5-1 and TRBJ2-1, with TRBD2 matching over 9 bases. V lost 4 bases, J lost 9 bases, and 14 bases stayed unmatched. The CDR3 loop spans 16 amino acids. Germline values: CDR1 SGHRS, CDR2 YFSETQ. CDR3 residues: CASSPDGGGAKIEQFF. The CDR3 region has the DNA TGCGCCAGCAGCCCCGATGGCGGGGGGGCTAAGATTGAGCAGTTCTTC.

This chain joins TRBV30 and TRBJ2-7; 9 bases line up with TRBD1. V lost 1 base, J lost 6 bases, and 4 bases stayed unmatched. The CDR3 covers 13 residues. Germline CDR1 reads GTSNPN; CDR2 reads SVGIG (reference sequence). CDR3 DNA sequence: TGTGCCTGGAGTGGGACAGGGGCACTCGAGCAGTACTTC. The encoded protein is CAWSGTGALEQYF.

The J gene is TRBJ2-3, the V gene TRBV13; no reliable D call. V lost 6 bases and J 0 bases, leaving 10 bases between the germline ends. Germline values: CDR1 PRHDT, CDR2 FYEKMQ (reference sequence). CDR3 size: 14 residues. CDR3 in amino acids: CASSLRSSTDTQYF. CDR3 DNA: TGTGCCAGCAGTTTGAGGTCTAGCACAGATACGCAGTATTTT.

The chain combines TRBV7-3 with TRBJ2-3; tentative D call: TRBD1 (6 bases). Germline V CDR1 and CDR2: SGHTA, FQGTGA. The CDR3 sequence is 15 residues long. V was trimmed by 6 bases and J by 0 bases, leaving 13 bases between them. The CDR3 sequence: CASRPTGISTDTQYF. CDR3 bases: TGTGCCAGCAGACCGACAGGAATCAGCACAGATACGCAGTATTTT.

The DNA of the CDR3 is TGTGCCAGCAGCTTAGGACAGGGAACGAATACGCAGTATTTT. It encodes CASSLGQGTNTQYF. V gene TRBV11-2 combines with J gene TRBJ2-3, with TRBD1 matching over 7 bases. In germline, CDR1 is SGHAT, CDR2 FQNNGV. There are 14 residues in the CDR3. With 1 base clipped from V and 7 bases from J, the junction kept 5 bases outside the gene matches.

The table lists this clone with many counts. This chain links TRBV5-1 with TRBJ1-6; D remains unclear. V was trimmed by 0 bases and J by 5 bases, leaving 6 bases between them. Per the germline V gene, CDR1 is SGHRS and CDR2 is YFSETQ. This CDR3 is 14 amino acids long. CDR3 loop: CASSLDGNNSPLHF. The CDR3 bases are TGCGCCAGCAGCTTGGACGGGAATAATTCACCCCTCCACTTT.

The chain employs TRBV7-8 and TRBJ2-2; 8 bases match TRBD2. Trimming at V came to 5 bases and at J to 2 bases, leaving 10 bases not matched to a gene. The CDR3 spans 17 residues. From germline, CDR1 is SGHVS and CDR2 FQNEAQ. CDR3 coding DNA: TGTGCCAGCAGCCCATTTCTTAGCGGGGCAAACACCGGGGAGCTGTTTTTT. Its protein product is CASSPFLSGANTGELFF.

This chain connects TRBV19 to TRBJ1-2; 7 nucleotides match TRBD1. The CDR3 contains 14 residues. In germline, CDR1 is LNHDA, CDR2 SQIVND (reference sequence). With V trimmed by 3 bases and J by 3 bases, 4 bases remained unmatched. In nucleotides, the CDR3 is TGTGCCAGTAGTATTGCAGGGGGTTACTATGGCTACACCTTC. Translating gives CASSIAGGYYGYTF.